The 25 T cell receptor beta chains in this list originate from one sample, sequenced in a study of shared T cell receptors in the human thymus. Assay used: immunoSEQ multiplex PCR; TCRdb lists only in-frame clones, some missing. The sample includes around 730,000 clones, approximately 85% of them seen just once. These data also formed part of another study, on human thymus T cells.

The sample consisted of thymocytes. The receptors stem from a girl under three years old with a congenital heart defect.

V gene TRBV4-1 combines with J gene TRBJ1-1, with TRBD1 matching over 9 bases. V was pared by 2 bases and J by 1 base, with 8 bases of the junction left unmatched. This CDR3 has 17 amino acids. Germline-derived CDR1 and CDR2 are MGHRA and YSYEKL. CDR3 nucleotide sequence: TGCGCCAGCAGCCAAACCGGGACAGGGATTGGGAACACTGAAGCTTTCTTT. This gives the protein CASSQTGTGIGNTEAFF.

The chain couples TRBV4-2 to TRBJ1-2, with a weak D call TRBD1 (6 bases). The germline V and J ends were trimmed by 0 bases and 3 bases, with 11 bases remaining between them. The length of the CDR3 is 15 residues. The germline CDR1 and CDR2 sequences are LGHNA and YNFKEQ. CDR3 DNA sequence: TGTGCCAGCAGCCAAGATACAGGGCCTGACTATGGCTACACCTTC. It specifies CASSQDTGPDYGYTF.

This chain joins TRBV4-2 and TRBJ1-1; the D gene is possibly TRBD1 (6 bases). This CDR3 is built from 17 residues. Trimming took off 2 bases at V and 1 base at J, with 17 bases between the two ends. The V gene's germline CDR1 is LGHNA and CDR2 YNFKEQ. The CDR3 sequence: CASSQYEGGPRNTEAFF. In DNA form, the CDR3 reads TGTGCCAGCAGCCAATACGAAGGGGGACCCAGGAACACTGAAGCTTTCTTT.

The gene calls are TRBV6-5 and TRBJ1-2; D unresolved. The CDR3 is made up of 13 amino acids. Germline lookup yields CDR1 MNHEY and CDR2 SVGAGI. The V and J ends lost 5 bases and 7 bases respectively, with 14 bases between them. DNA of the CDR3: TGTGCCAGCAGTCAAGGTCTGGGAGGTGGCTACACCTTC. Amino acids: CASSQGLGGGYTF.

This clone was counted once. The chain has TRBV15 and TRBJ1-6, with TRBD1 as a possible D gene (5 bases). Trimming stripped 3 bases from V and 1 base from J, with 19 bases between. The CDR3 loop spans 19 amino acids. Germline lookup yields CDR1 LNHNV and CDR2 YYDKDF (reference sequence). The chain's CDR3 is CATSSSGGGVGSYNSPLHF. In DNA, the CDR3 is TGTGCCACCAGCAGTTCGGGGGGAGGGGTAGGATCCTATAATTCACCCCTCCACTTT.

V gene TRBV5-5 combines with J gene TRBJ2-2; 7 bases match TRBD1. The CDR3 sequence is 18 residues long. Germline CDR1 reads SGHKS; CDR2 reads YYEKEE (reference sequence). J was trimmed by 1 base and V by 4 bases; bases with no gene match: 13. The CDR3: CASSVLQWTGENTGELFF. In DNA form, the CDR3 reads TGTGCCAGCAGCGTTTTACAGTGGACAGGAGAGAACACCGGGGAGCTGTTTTTT.

The count of this clone is one. The J gene is TRBJ2-5, the V gene TRBV7-9, with TRBD2 identical over 9 bases. Germline V lookup: CDR1 SEHNR, CDR2 FQNEAQ (reference sequence). Losses at the gene ends were 4 bases for V and 5 bases for J; bases not matched to a gene: 11. The length of the CDR3 is 16 residues. The DNA for the CDR3 is TGTGCCAGCAGCTCTTCTCGGCGGACTAGCGAGGAGACCCAGTACTTC. This codes for CASSSSRRTSEETQYF.

The V call is TRBV4-1, the J call TRBJ2-5, with 7 bases fitting TRBD2. V lost 4 bases, J lost 1 base, and 9 bases stayed unmatched. CDR1 MGHRA and CDR2 YSYEKL come from the germline V gene. The CDR3 covers 16 residues. The CDR3 loop is CASSPPEIAGQETQYF. The CDR3 nucleotides are TGCGCCAGCAGCCCACCCGAAATAGCGGGCCAAGAGACCCAGTACTTC.

J is TRBJ1-6 and V is TRBV27; 7 bases are shared with TRBD1. The CDR3 consists of 17 residues. The V gene end was trimmed by 6 bases and the J gene end by 0 bases; junction bases not matched to a gene: 8. In germline, CDR1 is MNHEY, CDR2 SMNVEV (reference sequence). The CDR3 DNA reads as TGTGCCAGCAGCACAGGGGAAGGGAGCTCCTATAATTCACCCCTCCACTTT. It codes for CASSTGEGSSYNSPLHF.

The V call is TRBV4-1, the J call TRBJ2-5, with 8 nucleotides matching TRBD2. This CDR3 has 16 amino acids. Germline V lookup: CDR1 MGHRA, CDR2 YSYEKL. V lost 0 bases to trimming and J lost 7 bases; unmatched junction nucleotides: 10. CDR3 in amino acids: CASSQEVGGGRGTQYF. As DNA, the CDR3 is TGCGCCAGCAGCCAAGAGGTCGGGGGGGGGAGAGGGACCCAGTACTTC.

Only one count was recorded for this clone. The chain joins TRBV14 to TRBJ2-1; 9 nucleotides line up with TRBD2. The CDR3 has 17 amino acids. The V gene end was trimmed by 0 bases and the J gene end by 8 bases; junction bases not matched to a gene: 11. Germline V gene lookup returns CDR1 SGHDN and CDR2 FVKESK. CDR3 protein: CASSQDSSGGPGDEQFF. CDR3 in DNA: TGTGCCAGCAGCCAAGATAGTAGCGGGGGCCCGGGGGATGAGCAGTTCTTC. The full variable domain, in which reference TRBV14 and TRBJ2-1 provide the parts outside the CDR3, is EAGVTQFPSHSVIEKGQTVTLRCDPISGHDNLYWYRRVMGKEIKFLLHFVKESKQDESGMPNNRFLAERTGGTYSTLKVQPAELEDSGVYFCASSQDSSGGPGDEQFFGPGTRLTVL.

The chain recombines TRBV11-3 with TRBJ2-4; TRBD1 aligns across 11 bases. V dropped 6 bases and J dropped 0; count of bases not matched to a gene: 10. This CDR3 comprises 18 residues. Germline-derived CDR1 and CDR2 are SGHNT and YENEEA. CDR3 DNA sequence: TGTGCCAGCAGTGCAGGACAGGGGGCCTTCCGAGCCAAAAACATTCAGTACTTC. This gives the protein CASSAGQGAFRAKNIQYF.

The chain has TRBV13 and TRBJ1-3; D call uncertain. Germline V lookup: CDR1 PRHDT, CDR2 FYEKMQ (reference sequence). The V end lost 5 bases, the J end lost 2 bases, and 22 bases lay between the germline ends. The length of the CDR3 is 18 residues. DNA of the CDR3: TGTGCCAGCAGCCTCCTTCTAAACGGGGAGAATCCTGGAAACACCATATATTTT. This translates into CASSLLLNGENPGNTIYF. The full variable domain, in which reference TRBV13 and TRBJ1-3 provide the parts outside the CDR3, is AAGVIQSPRHLIKEKRETATLKCYPIPRHDTVYWYQQGPGQDPQFLISFYEKMQSDKGSIPDRFSAQQFSDYHSELNMSSLELGDSALYFCASSLLLNGENPGNTIYFGEGSWLTVV.

J is TRBJ1-2 and V is TRBV7-4; D ambiguous. The CDR3 consists of 21 residues. Germline CDR1 is SGHVT and CDR2 is SQSDAQ. Trimming pared 6 bases from V and 4 bases from J, leaving 36 bases between. This CDR3 is CASRGPRGGRNPPARTYGYTF. In DNA form, the CDR3 reads TGTGCCAGCAGAGGACCCAGAGGCGGGAGGAATCCCCCGGCACGGACCTATGGCTACACCTTC.

The V call is TRBV5-4, the J call TRBJ1-2, with a possible D match to TRBD1 (5 bases). The germline V gene encodes CDR1 SGHNT and CDR2 YYREEE (reference sequence). Trimming cost V 5 bases and J 4 bases, with 21 bases left between them. This CDR3 contains 16 residues. CDR3 coding DNA: TGTGCCAGCAGGGGCCAACAAGGGGCGGAGTTCTATGGCTACACCTTC. Translated, it gives CASRGQQGAEFYGYTF.

The genes are TRBV27 and TRBJ2-7; maybe TRBD2 (7 bases). The length of the CDR3 is 14 residues. Trimming took 3 bases from V and 7 from J, leaving 16 bases between them. The germline gives CDR1 MNHEY, CDR2 SMNVEV (reference sequence). DNA of the CDR3: TGTGCCAGCAGTTTGGCGGGGGCGTCGGGGGAGCAGTACTTC. Its protein is CASSLAGASGEQYF.

The J gene is TRBJ1-1, the V gene TRBV27, with TRBD1 matching 10 bases. The CDR3 is 20 amino acids. Per germline, CDR1 MNHEY and CDR2 SMNVEV (reference sequence). The V and J ends lost 1 base and 3 bases, in that order; junction bases with no gene match: 17. This chain's CDR3 is CASSLWGDRGRSNLDTEAFF. The CDR3, as DNA: TGTGCCAGCAGTTTATGGGGGGACAGGGGCCGATCGAACTTAGACACTGAAGCTTTCTTT.

The J gene is TRBJ1-2, the V gene TRBV15; 10 nucleotides line up with TRBD1. The V gene end was trimmed by 0 bases and the J gene end by 3 bases; junction bases not matched to a gene: 7. The CDR3 runs to 17 residues. The germline V gene encodes CDR1 LNHNV and CDR2 YYDKDF (reference sequence). CDR3 sequence (DNA): TGTGCCACCAGCAGAGATGGGGGACAGGGGAAGGACTATGGCTACACCTTC. Protein sequence: CATSRDGGQGKDYGYTF. Complete variable domain (other parts from reference TRBV15 and TRBJ1-2): DAMVIQNPRYQVTQFGKPVTLSCSQTLNHNVMYWYQQKSSQAPKLLFHYYDKDFNNEADTPDNFQSRRPNTSFCFLDIRSPGLGDTAMYLCATSRDGGQGKDYGYTFGSGTRLTVV.

The chain recombines TRBV5-1 with TRBJ1-3, with TRBD1 as a possible D gene (5 bases). Germline V lookup: CDR1 SGHRS, CDR2 YFSETQ. Trimming left V 2 bases short and J 0 bases short, with 9 bases between. This CDR3 region has 15 residues. The CDR3 loop is CASSLDRHSGNTIYF. In nucleotides, the CDR3 is TGCGCCAGCAGCTTAGACAGACACTCTGGAAACACCATATATTTT.

This clone showed up just once. This chain connects TRBV2 to TRBJ1-5; possibly TRBD1 for D (5 bases). CDR1 is SNHLY, CDR2 FYNNEI, per germline. The CDR3 length is 15 residues. V shed 4 bases and J shed 9 bases, with 19 bases lying between them. The CDR3 coding sequence is TGTGCCAGCAGTGGGGGCGACAGTGAACTTGGGCCCCAGCATTTT. Residues: CASSGGDSELGPQHF. Full variable domain (missing parts from reference TRBV2 and TRBJ1-5): EPEVTQTPSHQVTQMGQEVILRCVPISNHLYFYWYRQILGQKVEFLVSFYNNEISEKSEIFDDQFSVERPDGSNFTLKIRSTKLEDSAMYFCASSGGDSELGPQHFGDGTRLSIL.

The V gene is TRBV13, the J gene TRBJ1-2; TRBD1 is a possible D gene (5 bases). There are 13 residues in the CDR3. Germline loops: CDR1 PRHDT, CDR2 FYEKMQ (reference sequence). V was pared by 5 bases and J by 6 bases, with 13 bases between. The CDR3 bases are TGTGCCAGCAGCGTGGGGGGAGTCGATGGCTACACCTTC. It translates to CASSVGGVDGYTF. Looking up the rest from reference TRBV13 and TRBJ1-2 gives the full variable domain: AAGVIQSPRHLIKEKRETATLKCYPIPRHDTVYWYQQGPGQDPQFLISFYEKMQSDKGSIPDRFSAQQFSDYHSELNMSSLELGDSALYFCASSVGGVDGYTFGSGTRLTVV.

V gene TRBV4-1 combines with J gene TRBJ2-7, with D perhaps matching TRBD1 (7 bases). The V and J ends lost 4 bases and 4 bases respectively, with 17 bases between them. The germline CDR1 and CDR2 sequences are MGHRA and YSYEKL. The CDR3 extends over 15 amino acids. The CDR3 spells CASSRMLRGDYEQYF. In DNA, the CDR3 is TGCGCCAGCAGCCGGATGCTCAGGGGGGATTACGAGCAGTACTTC.

The chain uses TRBV7-8 and TRBJ2-1; the match to TRBD2 covers 15 bases. Germline CDR1 and CDR2: SGHVS and FQNEAQ. The CDR3 is 16 residues long. Trimming took 5 bases from V and 4 from J; bases not matched to a gene: 3. The CDR3 DNA is TGTGCCAGCAGCCAGGGACTAGCGGGGGGATACAATGAGCAGTTCTTC. This sequence encodes CASSQGLAGGYNEQFF. The full variable domain, in which reference TRBV7-8 and TRBJ2-1 provide the parts outside the CDR3, is GAGVSQSPRYKVAKRGQDVALRCDPISGHVSLFWYQQALGQGPEFLTYFQNEAQLDKSGLPSDRFFAERPEGSVSTLKIQRTQQEDSAVYLCASSQGLAGGYNEQFFGPGTRLTVL.

V and J are TRBV28 and TRBJ1-2; TRBD1 matches 8 bases. The CDR3 is 13 residues long. CDR1 is MDHEN, CDR2 SYDVKM, per germline. V shed 4 bases and J 5 bases; nucleotides not matched to a gene: 3. CDR3: CASSYTGGYGYTF. The CDR3 nucleotides read TGTGCCAGCAGTTACACAGGGGGATATGGCTACACCTTC.

The chain combines TRBV27 with TRBJ2-7; 9 bases line up with TRBD2. The germline gives CDR1 MNHEY, CDR2 SMNVEV (reference sequence). With V trimmed by 3 bases and J by 3 bases, 18 bases remained unmatched. This CDR3 contains 19 residues. CDR3 protein: CASSLRGGPRLRGVYEQYF. CDR3 coding DNA: TGTGCCAGCAGTTTGCGGGGGGGGCCAAGACTGAGGGGTGTCTACGAGCAGTACTTC.